This TCR beta chain was sequenced during a study of T cells in placental villitis. Turning to the overall study: To test an allograft-versus-infection hypothesis, the study compared placental TCR-beta repertoires across three groups: villitis of unknown etiology, unaffected controls matched for gestational age, and infectious villitis.

The five infectious villitis placentae, four with confirmed cytomegalovirus and one with Toxoplasma gondii, were included without being matched to the other groups. In the infectious villitis group, the mothers were found to be younger and to have smaller fetuses, and preterm delivery or intrauterine demise was recorded in a couple of cases. After delivery, placentae were collected and subjected to gross and histological evaluation prior to the selection of archival tissue. Five 10-micron scrolls were cut from each FFPE block, and DNA was isolated using the AllPrep DNA/RNA FFPE Tissue kit. NanoDrop was used to check DNA concentration and purity, and a Bioanalyzer was used to assess RNA quality. This clone was found once. Its target antigen remains unknown. There are no base qualities to consult, and no much larger clone falls within one base. TCR-beta CDR3 regions were amplified from genomic DNA with the immunoSEQ v4 bias-controlled multiplex PCR assay, run blinded to group allocation. To estimate the quantities of nucleated cells and T cells in each sample, reference gene primers were included together with the TCR-beta primers. Sequencing of the libraries was performed on an Illumina MiSeq with a 100-cycle paired-end protocol. The published analysis was carried out like this. Diversity and richness were calculated in immunoSEQ Analyzer software, with richness determined by iChao1 and clonality derived from Pielou evenness and Shannon diversity (0-1, with higher values meaning less diverse). CDR3 amino acid sequences together with V/J genes were queried against VDJdb for CMV, EBV and influenza A specificities, with confidence 3 and substitution 2 applied. The Morisita-Horn index was used to assess TCR-beta amino acid clonotype overlap between villitis of unknown etiology, infectious villitis and control repertoires. TCRdb stores this immuneACCESS table with in-frame sequences only. Part of the clones is absent; in the studies checked, under half of the shortfall reflects unresolved V genes, and no reason is known for the rest. V and J calls and clone size come straight from that table; D and trimming were deduced from the DNA. This sample has 3,000 to 4,000 clones in its table, and approximately 70% of those were observed once. The leading ten clones occupy roughly 17% of the sample.

CDR1 and CDR2, per the germline V gene (reference sequence), are SEHNR and FQNEAQ. Its CDR3 holds 15 amino acids, cysteine through phenylalanine. The entry retains the CDR3 DNA only, 45 bases that are in frame from base 1. Trimming removed 2 bases from V and 1 base from J, leaving 11 bases between the germline ends. The study at large found these results: Paraffin blocks contained small amounts of decidua, so some captured T cells, especially in controls, may have been decidual rather than villous infiltrates. Higher CMV-specific clone frequencies were found in infectious CMV cases than in villitis of unknown etiology (approximately 0.01 vs 0.00094), and no difference in CMV-specific clone frequencies was seen between villitis of unknown etiology and controls. Sequencing bulk tissue made it impossible to distinguish helper, regulatory or cytotoxic T cells or to tell maternal from fetal T cells, and the approach excluded gamma-delta receptors.

The specimen was placental tissue containing maternal and fetal cells. This chain joins TRBV7-9 to TRBJ1-1; a confident D gene designation cannot be given. The clonotype originates from a human patient with infectious villitis; the placental T cells may come from both mother and fetus. For the CDR3, the sequence is CASSLNMGGNTEAFF. The bases are TGTGCCAGCAGCTTAAATATGGGCGGGAACACTGAAGCTTTCTTT.